Below, 7 T cell receptor beta chains from the same sample are listed, as sequenced in a study of cytomegalovirus exposure and HLA in healthy donors. The PCR made use of 60 Vbeta and 13 Jbeta primers. TCRdb's copy holds only in-frame clones and misses some; the assay was immunoSEQ multiplex PCR. The sample holds 110,000 or so clones; over 70% are singletons and the top ten take 9.5% to 13%. Sequences were obtained from PBMCs. Receptors originate from a woman aged 50 to 65 in good health and CMV-seropositive.

The chain links TRBV6-6 to TRBJ2-7, with 7 bases matching TRBD1. The germline V gene has CDR1 MNHNY and CDR2 SVGAGI (reference sequence). The CDR3 sequence is 13 residues long. The V gene end was trimmed by 6 bases and the J gene end by 0 bases; junction bases not matched to a gene: 2. CDR3 nucleotides: TGTGCCAGCAGGACAGGGAACTCCTACGAGCAGTACTTC. Translation: CASRTGNSYEQYF.

This clone was seen a handful of times. The J gene is TRBJ1-1, the V gene TRBV6-1; 9 bases map to TRBD1. Germline CDR1 is MNHNS and CDR2 is SASEGT. J was trimmed by 3 bases and V by 6 bases; bases with no gene match: 5. The CDR3 has 14 amino acids. Here the CDR3 DNA reads TGTGCCAGCAGGGATTACAGGGGGCACACTGAAGCTTTCTTT. Its translation is CASRDYRGHTEAFF.

This chain links TRBV11-2 with TRBJ1-6; 10 nucleotides agree with TRBD1. Germline lookup yields CDR1 SGHAT and CDR2 FQNNGV. Trimming took 1 base from V and 6 from J; bases not matched to a gene: 6. CDR3 length equals 17 residues. The CDR3 region has the DNA TGTGCCAGCAGCTTAGCGAGGACAGGGGGGCTTAATTCACCCCTCCACTTT. Translated, it gives CASSLARTGGLNSPLHF. The full variable domain, with the rest looked up from reference TRBV11-2 and TRBJ1-6, is EAGVAQSPRYKIIEKRQSVAFWCNPISGHATLYWYQQILGQGPKLLIQFQNNGVVDDSQLPKDRFSAERLKGVDSTLKIQPAKLEDSAVYLCASSLARTGGLNSPLHFGNGTRLTVT.

In its sample, this clone was seen once. This chain joins TRBV7-8 and TRBJ2-3, with 11 bases fitting TRBD2. J gave up 3 bases and V 3 bases, and 8 bases lay outside the gene matches. This CDR3 has 17 amino acids. The V gene's germline CDR1 is SGHVS and CDR2 FQNEAQ. The CDR3 nucleotides are TGTGCCAGCAGCTTGATAGCTAGCGGGAGGTCAACAGATACGCAGTATTTT. Translation gives CASSLIASGRSTDTQYF.

The rearrangement uses TRBV4-2 and TRBJ2-7; 9 positions agree with TRBD1. CDR3 size: 12 residues. Germline V gives CDR1 LGHNA, CDR2 YNFKEQ. V lost 6 bases, J lost 12 bases, and 9 bases stayed unmatched. The DNA of the CDR3 is TGTGCCAGCAGTCAATCCGGACAGGGGCTGTACTTC. The encoded protein is CASSQSGQGLYF.

The CDR3 bases are TGTGCCAGCAGTGACCAGGACAGGGCCCAGCCCCAGCATTTT. This translates into CASSDQDRAQPQHF. This rearrangement joins TRBV2 to TRBJ1-5, with 8 bases aligning to TRBD1. This CDR3 is 14 amino acids long. Trimming took 3 bases from V and 7 from J; bases not matched to a gene: 5. CDR1 is SNHLY and CDR2 is FYNNEI in the germline V gene.

This clone occurred a few times. This chain connects TRBV2 to TRBJ1-2; D is ambiguous. V was pared by 1 base and J by 5 bases, with 8 bases between. Germline V gene data show CDR1 as SNHLY and CDR2 as FYNNEI. The CDR3 length is 13 residues. The CDR3 region is CASSEGREYGYTF. The CDR3 DNA reads as TGTGCCAGCAGTGAAGGGAGGGAGTATGGCTACACCTTC. The variable domain in full, with the rest retrieved from reference TRBV2 and TRBJ1-2, is EPEVTQTPSHQVTQMGQEVILRCVPISNHLYFYWYRQILGQKVEFLVSFYNNEISEKSEIFDDQFSVERPDGSNFTLKIRSTKLEDSAMYFCASSEGREYGYTFGSGTRLTVV.